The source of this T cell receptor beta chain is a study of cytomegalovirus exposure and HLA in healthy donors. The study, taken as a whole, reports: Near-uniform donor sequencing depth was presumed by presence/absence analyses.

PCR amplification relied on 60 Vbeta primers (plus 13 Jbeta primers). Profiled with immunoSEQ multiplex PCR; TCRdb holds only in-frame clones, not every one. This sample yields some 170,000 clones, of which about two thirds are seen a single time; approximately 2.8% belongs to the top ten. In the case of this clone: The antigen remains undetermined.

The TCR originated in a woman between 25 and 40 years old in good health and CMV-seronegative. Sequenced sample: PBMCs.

The CDR3 sequence is CASSPNWWGDPRDTEAFF. The CDR3 nucleotides are TGTGCCAGCAGCCCTAACTGGTGGGGGGACCCTAGGGACACTGAAGCTTTCTTT. The chain employs TRBV13 and TRBJ1-1; D may be TRBD1 (5 bases). The CDR3 extends over 18 amino acids. Looked up from germline, CDR1 is PRHDT and CDR2 is FYEKMQ (reference sequence). Deletions cut 5 bases from V and 3 bases from J, with 25 bases between.